The source of this TCR beta chain is a study of OX40 agonist ivuxolimab in advanced cancers. About the research overall: The patients got ivuxolimab, which is an agonistic anti-OX40 (CD134) antibody. Age averaged around 60 years (range about 20 to 80), and 82.7% were male. Each dose-escalation patient presented with hepatocellular carcinoma, melanoma, renal cell or head and neck cancer.

This clone was observed a handful of times. Its antigen is undetermined. Germline trimming cut 1 base from V and 5 bases from J; bases unmatched to any gene: 9. This CDR3 comprises 16 residues. In germline, CDR1 is SGHDT, CDR2 YYEEEE. Study outcomes and limitations: Also showing low normalized T-cell clonal expansion were some of the nonresponders.

Produced via immunoSEQ multiplex PCR; TCRdb's table is partial and in-frame only. The data contain 79,000 or so clones, almost 85% of them singletons. Sequenced here: CD4+ or CD8+ T cells sorted from blood, sampled in a trial of the OX40 agonist ivuxolimab. This TCR was sampled from an adult with an advanced solid tumor such as melanoma, head and neck, liver or kidney cancer. This sequence joins TRBV5-6 and TRBJ2-5, with 9 bases fitting TRBD2. The CDR3 sequence is CASSLFIVAGVETQYF. Here the CDR3 DNA reads TGTGCCAGCAGCTTGTTTATAGTAGCGGGGGTTGAGACCCAGTACTTC.